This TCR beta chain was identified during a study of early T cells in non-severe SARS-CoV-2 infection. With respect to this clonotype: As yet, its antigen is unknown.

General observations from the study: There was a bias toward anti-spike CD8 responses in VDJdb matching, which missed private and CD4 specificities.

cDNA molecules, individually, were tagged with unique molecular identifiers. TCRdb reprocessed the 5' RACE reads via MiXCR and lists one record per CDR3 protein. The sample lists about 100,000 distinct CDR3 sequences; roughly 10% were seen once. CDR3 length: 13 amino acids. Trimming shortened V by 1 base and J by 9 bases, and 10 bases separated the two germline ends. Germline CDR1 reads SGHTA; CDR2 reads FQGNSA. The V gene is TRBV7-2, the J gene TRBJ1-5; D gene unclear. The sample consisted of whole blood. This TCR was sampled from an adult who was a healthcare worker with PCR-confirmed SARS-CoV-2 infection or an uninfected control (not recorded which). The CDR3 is CASSLGLPGPQHF. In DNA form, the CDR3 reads TGTGCCAGCAGCTTAGGCCTCCCTGGGCCCCAGCATTTT. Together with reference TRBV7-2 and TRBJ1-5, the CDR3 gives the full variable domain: GAGVSQSPSNKVTEKGKDVELRCDPISGHTALYWYRQSLGQGLEFLIYFQGNSAPDKSGLPSDRFSAERTGGSVSTLTIQRTQQEDSAVYLCASSLGLPGPQHFGDGTRLSIL.